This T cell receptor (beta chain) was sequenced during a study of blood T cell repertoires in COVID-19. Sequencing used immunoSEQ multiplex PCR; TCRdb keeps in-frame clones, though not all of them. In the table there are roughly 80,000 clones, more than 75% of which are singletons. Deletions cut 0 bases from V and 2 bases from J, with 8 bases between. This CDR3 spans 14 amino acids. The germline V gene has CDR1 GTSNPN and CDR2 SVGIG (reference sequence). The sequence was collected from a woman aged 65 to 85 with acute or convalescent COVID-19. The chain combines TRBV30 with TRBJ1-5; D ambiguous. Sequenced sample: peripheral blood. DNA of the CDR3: TGTGCCTGGAGTGTACGTGGAGGCAATCAGCCCCAGCATTTT. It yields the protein CAWSVRGGNQPQHF.